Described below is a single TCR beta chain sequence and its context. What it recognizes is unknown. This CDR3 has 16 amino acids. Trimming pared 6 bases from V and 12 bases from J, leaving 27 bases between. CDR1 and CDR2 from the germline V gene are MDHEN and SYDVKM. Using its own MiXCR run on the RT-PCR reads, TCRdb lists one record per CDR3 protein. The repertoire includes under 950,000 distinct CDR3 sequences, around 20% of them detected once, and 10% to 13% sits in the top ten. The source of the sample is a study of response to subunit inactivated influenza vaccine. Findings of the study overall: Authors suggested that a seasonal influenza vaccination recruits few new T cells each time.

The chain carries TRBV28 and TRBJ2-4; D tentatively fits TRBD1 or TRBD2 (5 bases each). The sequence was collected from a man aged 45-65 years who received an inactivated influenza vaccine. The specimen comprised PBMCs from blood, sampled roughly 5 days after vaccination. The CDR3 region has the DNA TGTGCCAGCAGCCCCCGAGGCGGGCAGGGCCTAAGGAGTCAGTACTTC. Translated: CASSPRGGQGLRSQYF.